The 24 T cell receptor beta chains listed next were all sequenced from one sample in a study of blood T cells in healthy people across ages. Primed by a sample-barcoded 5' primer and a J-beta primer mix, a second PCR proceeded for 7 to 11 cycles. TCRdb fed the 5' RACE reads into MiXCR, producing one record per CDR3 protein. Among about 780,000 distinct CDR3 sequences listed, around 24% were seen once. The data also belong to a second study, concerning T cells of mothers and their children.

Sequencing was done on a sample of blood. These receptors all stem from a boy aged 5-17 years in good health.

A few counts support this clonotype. CDR3 nucleotides: TGTGCCAGCAGCCCTGGGAAGGGCGCGGATGAGCAGTTCTTC. It translates to CASSPGKGADEQFF. V and J are TRBV3-1 and TRBJ2-1, with D hard to call. With 4 bases removed from V and 8 bases from J, the gap between germline ends came to 15 bases. In germline, CDR1 is LGHDT, CDR2 YNNKEL (reference sequence). The CDR3 totals 14 residues.

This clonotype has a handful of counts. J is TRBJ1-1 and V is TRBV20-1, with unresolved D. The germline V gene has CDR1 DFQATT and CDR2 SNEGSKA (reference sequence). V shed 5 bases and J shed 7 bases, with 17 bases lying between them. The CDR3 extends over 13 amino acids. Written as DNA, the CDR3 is TGCAGTGCTGGCCAAGAACCGACCAATGAAGCTTTCTTT. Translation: CSAGQEPTNEAFF.

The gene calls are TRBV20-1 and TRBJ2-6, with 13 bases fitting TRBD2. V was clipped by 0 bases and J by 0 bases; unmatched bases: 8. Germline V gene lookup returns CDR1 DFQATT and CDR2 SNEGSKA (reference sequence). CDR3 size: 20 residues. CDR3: CSARDRGLAGRNSGANVLTF. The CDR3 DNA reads TGCAGTGCTAGAGATCGGGGACTAGCGGGGAGAAACTCTGGGGCCAACGTCCTGACTTTC.

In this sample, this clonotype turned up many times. As DNA, the CDR3 is TGCGCCAGCAGCTTGGATCAGGGGGCGCCGGTCGATGGCTACACCTTC. It is translated as CASSLDQGAPVDGYTF. V gene TRBV5-1 combines with J gene TRBJ1-2; 8 nucleotides match TRBD1. From germline, CDR1 is SGHRS and CDR2 YFSETQ. Unmatched junction bases numbered 10, after V lost 0 bases and J lost 6 bases. CDR3 length: 16 amino acids.

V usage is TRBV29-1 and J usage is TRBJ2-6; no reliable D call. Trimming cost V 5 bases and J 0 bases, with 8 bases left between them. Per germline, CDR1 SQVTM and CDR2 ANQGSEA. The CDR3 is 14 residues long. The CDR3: CSVTEASGANVLTF. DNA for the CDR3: TGCAGCGTTACTGAAGCCTCTGGGGCCAACGTCCTGACTTTC.

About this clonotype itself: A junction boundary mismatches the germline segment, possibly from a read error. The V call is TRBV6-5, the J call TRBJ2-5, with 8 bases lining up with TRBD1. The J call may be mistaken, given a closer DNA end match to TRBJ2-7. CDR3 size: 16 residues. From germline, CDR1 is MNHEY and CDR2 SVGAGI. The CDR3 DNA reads TGTGCCAACAGTTACACCGAGGACAGGGTGGCCTACGAGCAGTACTTC. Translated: CANSYTEDRVAYEQYF.

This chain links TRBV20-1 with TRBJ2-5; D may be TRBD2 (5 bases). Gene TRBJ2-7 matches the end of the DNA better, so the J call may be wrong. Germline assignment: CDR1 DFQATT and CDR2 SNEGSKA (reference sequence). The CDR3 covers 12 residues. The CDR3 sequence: CSAARGSYEQYF. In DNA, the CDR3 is TGCAGTGCAGCCCGGGGCTCCTACGAGCAGTACTTC.

In DNA form, the CDR3 reads TGTGCCAGCAGCAAAGAAGACGGACAGGGGGCCTTTCGTAATAATTCACCCCTCCACTTT. Translation: CASSKEDGQGAFRNNSPLHF. This rearrangement joins TRBV21-1 to TRBJ1-6; the table's D call TRBD1 went unverified against the DNA. TRBV21-1 has pseudogene status. The CDR3 length is 20 residues.

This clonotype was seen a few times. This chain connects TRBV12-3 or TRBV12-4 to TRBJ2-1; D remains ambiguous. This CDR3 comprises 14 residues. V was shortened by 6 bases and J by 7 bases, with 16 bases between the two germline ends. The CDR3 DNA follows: TGTGCCAGCAGCCAGTTAGGTAGTAGAAATGAGCAGTTCTTC. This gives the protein CASSQLGSRNEQFF.

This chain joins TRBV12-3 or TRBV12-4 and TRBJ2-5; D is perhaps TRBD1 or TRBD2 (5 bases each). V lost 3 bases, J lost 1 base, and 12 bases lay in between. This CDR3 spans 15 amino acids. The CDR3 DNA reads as TGTGCCAGCAGTTTCCGAGAGGGACCCCAAGAGACCCAGTACTTC. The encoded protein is CASSFREGPQETQYF.

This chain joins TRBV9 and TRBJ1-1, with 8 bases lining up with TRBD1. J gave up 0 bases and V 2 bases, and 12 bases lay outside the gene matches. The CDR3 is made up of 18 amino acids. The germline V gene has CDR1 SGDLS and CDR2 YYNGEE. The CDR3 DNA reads TGTGCCAGCAGCGTCGAGGGAGACAGGGGATTCATGAACACTGAAGCTTTCTTT. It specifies CASSVEGDRGFMNTEAFF.

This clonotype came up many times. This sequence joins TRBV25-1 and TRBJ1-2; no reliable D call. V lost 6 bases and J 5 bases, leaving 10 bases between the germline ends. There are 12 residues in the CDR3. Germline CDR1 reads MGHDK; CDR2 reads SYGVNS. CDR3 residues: CASSPPGYGYTF. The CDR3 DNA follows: TGTGCCAGCAGCCCCCCGGGGTATGGCTACACCTTC.

CDR3 in amino acids: CASSPGPGAGEAKLFF. CDR3 bases: TGTGCCAGCAGCCCCGGTCCGGGAGCGGGAGAGGCGAAGCTGTTTTTT. This chain joins TRBV11-3 and TRBJ2-2; 8 bases are a match to TRBD2. V lost 5 bases to trimming and J lost 12 bases; unmatched junction nucleotides: 17. Germline loops: CDR1 SGHNT, CDR2 YENEEA. The length of the CDR3 is 16 residues.

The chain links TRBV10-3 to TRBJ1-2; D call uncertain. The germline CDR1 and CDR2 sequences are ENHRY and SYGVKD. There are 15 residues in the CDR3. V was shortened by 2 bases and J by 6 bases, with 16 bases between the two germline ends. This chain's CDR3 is CAISEIQGQTNGYTF. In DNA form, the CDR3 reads TGTGCCATCAGTGAGATACAAGGGCAGACGAATGGCTACACCTTC.

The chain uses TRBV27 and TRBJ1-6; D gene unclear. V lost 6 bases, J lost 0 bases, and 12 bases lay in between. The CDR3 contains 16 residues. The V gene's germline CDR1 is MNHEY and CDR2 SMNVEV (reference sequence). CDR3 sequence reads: CASSPRRSSYNSPLHF. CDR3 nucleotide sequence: TGTGCCAGCAGCCCCCGCAGGAGCTCCTATAATTCACCCCTCCACTTT.

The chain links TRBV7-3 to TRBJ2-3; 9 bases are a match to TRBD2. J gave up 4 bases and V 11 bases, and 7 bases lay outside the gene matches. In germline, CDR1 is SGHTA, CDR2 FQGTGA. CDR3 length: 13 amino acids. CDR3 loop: CASGGGGADTQYF. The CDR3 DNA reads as TGTGCCTCCGGCGGCGGGGGGGCAGATACGCAGTATTTT.

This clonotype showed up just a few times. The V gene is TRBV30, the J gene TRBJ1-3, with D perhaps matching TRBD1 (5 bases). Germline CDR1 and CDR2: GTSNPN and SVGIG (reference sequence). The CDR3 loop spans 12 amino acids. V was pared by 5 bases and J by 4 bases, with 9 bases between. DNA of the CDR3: TGTGCCTGGTGGGGGTCCGGAAACACCATATATTTT. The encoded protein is CAWWGSGNTIYF.

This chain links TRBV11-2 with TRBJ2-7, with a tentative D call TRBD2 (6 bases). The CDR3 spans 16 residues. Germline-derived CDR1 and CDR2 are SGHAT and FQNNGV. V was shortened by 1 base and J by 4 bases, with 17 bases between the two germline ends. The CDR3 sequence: CASSLGQAAGGYEQYF. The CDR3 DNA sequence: TGTGCCAGCAGCTTAGGGCAGGCCGCAGGAGGGTACGAGCAGTACTTC.

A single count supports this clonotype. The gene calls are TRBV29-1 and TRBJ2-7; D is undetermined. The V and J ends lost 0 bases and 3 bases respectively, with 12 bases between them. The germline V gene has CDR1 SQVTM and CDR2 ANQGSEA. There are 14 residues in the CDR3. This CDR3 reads CSVEDERFGYEQYF. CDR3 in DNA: TGCAGCGTTGAAGACGAGAGATTTGGCTACGAGCAGTACTTC.

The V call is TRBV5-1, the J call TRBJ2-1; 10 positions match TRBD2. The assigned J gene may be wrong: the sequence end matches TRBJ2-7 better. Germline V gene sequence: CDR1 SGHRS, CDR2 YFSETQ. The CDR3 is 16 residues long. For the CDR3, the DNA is TGCGCCAGCAGCCTACTCCTAGCGGGGGTAACCTACGAGCAGTACTTC. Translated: CASSLLLAGVTYEQYF.

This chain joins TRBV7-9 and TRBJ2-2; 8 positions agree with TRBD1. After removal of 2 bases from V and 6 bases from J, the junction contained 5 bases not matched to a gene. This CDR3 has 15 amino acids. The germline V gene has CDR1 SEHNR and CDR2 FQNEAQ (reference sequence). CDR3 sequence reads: CASSLNRGKAGELFF. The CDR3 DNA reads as TGTGCCAGCAGCTTAAACAGGGGGAAGGCCGGGGAGCTGTTTTTT. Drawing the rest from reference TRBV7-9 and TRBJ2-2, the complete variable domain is DTGVSQNPRHKITKRGQNVTFRCDPISEHNRLYWYRQTLGQGPEFLTYFQNEAQLEKSRLLSDRFSAERPKGSFSTLEIQRTEQGDSAMYLCASSLNRGKAGELFFGEGSRLTVL.

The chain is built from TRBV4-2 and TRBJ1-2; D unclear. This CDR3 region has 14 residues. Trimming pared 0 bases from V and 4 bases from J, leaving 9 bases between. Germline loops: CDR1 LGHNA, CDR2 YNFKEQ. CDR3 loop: CASSQDRHIYGYTF. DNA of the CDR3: TGTGCCAGCAGCCAAGATCGGCACATCTATGGCTACACCTTC.

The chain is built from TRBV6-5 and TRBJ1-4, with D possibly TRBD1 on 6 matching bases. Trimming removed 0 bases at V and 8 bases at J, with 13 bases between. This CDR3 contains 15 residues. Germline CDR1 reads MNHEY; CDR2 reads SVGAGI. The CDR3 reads CASSYSQGLREKLFF. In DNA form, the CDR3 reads TGTGCCAGCAGTTACTCCCAGGGGTTGCGGGAAAAACTGTTTTTT.

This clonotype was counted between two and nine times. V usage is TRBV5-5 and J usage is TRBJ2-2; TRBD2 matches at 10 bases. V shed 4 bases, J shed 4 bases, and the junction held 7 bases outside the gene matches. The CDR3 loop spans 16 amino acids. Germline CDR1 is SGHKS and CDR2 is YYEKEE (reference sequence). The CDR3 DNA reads TGTGCCAGCAGCGTCACTAGCGGGGTCGGCACCGGGGAGCTGTTTTTT. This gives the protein CASSVTSGVGTGELFF.